The 5 T cell receptor beta chains below come from one sample, sequenced in a study of T-cell memory formation after mild COVID-19. TCRdb fed the 5' RACE reads into MiXCR, producing one record per CDR3 protein. Found here are around 320,000 distinct CDR3 sequences, 14% of them singletons; the top ten hold around 23%. Sequencing used PBMCs or a T cell subset sorted from them (not recorded which). The receptor source for this set is a man between 18 and 29 years old who had mild COVID-19 (a few samples of this study predate the infection). Cell type and time point are not known.

This chain uses TRBV12-3 or TRBV12-4 with TRBJ2-5; D gene ambiguous. The CDR3 is 16 amino acids. With 4 bases removed from V and 0 bases from J, the gap between germline ends came to 15 bases. Written as DNA, the CDR3 is TGTGCCAGCAGTTCCACGGCCGGACCGTACCAAGAGACCCAGTACTTC. It specifies CASSSTAGPYQETQYF.

The CDR3 DNA sequence: TGTGCCAGCAGTTTATATCGGGGAGAGACTGAAGCTTTCTTT. As protein: CASSLYRGETEAFF. This rearrangement joins TRBV27 to TRBJ1-1, with D unclear. The CDR3 length is 14 residues. Looked up from germline, CDR1 is MNHEY and CDR2 is SMNVEV (reference sequence). Trimming cost V 1 base and J 5 bases, with 11 bases left between them.

CDR3: CASSRRLLSWVTQYF. CDR3 coding DNA: TGTGCCAGCAGCCGCAGACTGCTTAGCTGGGTGACCCAGTACTTC. The V and J genes are TRBV7-2 and TRBJ2-5; D remains unclear. Trimming took off 5 bases at V and 7 bases at J, with 20 bases between the two ends. Looked up from germline, CDR1 is SGHTA and CDR2 is FQGNSA. This CDR3 is built from 15 residues.

This chain links TRBV4-3 with TRBJ2-5, with 7 positions matching TRBD2. Germline values: CDR1 LGHNA, CDR2 YSLEER. The V gene end was trimmed by 3 bases and the J gene end by 4 bases; junction bases not matched to a gene: 8. The CDR3 length is 15 residues. CDR3 residues: CASSHDRGVTETQYF. In nucleotides, the CDR3 is TGCGCCAGCAGCCATGACCGGGGGGTCACAGAGACCCAGTACTTC.

The V gene is TRBV27, the J gene TRBJ2-2; 15 bases are shared with TRBD2. V was clipped by 4 bases and J by 6 bases; unmatched bases: 3. CDR1 and CDR2 (germline): MNHEY, SMNVEV (reference sequence). This CDR3 region has 16 residues. Here the CDR3 reads CASSSGLAGGPGELFF. The CDR3 coding sequence is TGTGCCAGCAGTTCAGGACTAGCGGGGGGGCCCGGGGAGCTGTTTTTT.